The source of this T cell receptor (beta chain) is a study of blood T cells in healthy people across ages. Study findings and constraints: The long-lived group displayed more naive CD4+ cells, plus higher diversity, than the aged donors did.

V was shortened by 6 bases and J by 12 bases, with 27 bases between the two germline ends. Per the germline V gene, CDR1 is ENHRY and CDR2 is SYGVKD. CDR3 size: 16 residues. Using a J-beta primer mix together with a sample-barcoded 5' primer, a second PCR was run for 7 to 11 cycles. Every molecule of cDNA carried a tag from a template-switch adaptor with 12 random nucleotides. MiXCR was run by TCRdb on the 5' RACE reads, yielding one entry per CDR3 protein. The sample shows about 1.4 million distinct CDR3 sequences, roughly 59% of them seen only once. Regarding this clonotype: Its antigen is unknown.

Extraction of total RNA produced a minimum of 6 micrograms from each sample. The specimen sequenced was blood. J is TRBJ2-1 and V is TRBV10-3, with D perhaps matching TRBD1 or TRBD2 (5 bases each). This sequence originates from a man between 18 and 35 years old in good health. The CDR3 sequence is CAIRNSTGPGSTVQFF. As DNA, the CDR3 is TGTGCCATCAGAAATTCAACGGGACCGGGTTCCACCGTGCAGTTCTTC.